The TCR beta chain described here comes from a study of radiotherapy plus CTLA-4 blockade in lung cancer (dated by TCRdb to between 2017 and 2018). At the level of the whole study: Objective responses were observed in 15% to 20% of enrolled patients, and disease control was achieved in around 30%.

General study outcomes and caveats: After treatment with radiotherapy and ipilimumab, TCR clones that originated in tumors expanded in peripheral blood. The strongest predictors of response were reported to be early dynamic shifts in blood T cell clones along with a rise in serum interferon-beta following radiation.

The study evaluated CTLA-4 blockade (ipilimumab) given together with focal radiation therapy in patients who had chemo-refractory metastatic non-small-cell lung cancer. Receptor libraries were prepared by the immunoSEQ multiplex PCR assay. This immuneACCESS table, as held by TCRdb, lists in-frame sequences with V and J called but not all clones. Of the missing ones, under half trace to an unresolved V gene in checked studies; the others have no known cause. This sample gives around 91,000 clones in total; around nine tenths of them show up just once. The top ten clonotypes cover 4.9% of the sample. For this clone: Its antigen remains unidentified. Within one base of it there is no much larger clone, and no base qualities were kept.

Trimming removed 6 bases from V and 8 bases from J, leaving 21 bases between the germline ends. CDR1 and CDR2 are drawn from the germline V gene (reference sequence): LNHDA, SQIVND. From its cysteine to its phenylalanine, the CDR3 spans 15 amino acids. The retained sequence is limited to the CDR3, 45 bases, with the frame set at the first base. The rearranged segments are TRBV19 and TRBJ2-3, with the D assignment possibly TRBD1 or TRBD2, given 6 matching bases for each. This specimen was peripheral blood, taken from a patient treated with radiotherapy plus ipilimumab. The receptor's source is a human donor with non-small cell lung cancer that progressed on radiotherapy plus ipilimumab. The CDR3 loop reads CASRPIGTSGATQYF. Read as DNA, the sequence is TGTGCCAGTAGGCCGATAGGGACCTCGGGGGCTACGCAGTATTTT.